This TCR beta chain was observed in a study of cytomegalovirus exposure and HLA in healthy donors. Primers for the PCR totalled 60 Vbeta and 13 Jbeta. The method was immunoSEQ multiplex PCR; TCRdb's version includes in-frame clones alone and lacks a portion of them. The table includes 150,000 to 200,000 clones, roughly 80% detected once. The CDR3 is 16 amino acids. Germline V gene sequence: CDR1 MNHEY, CDR2 SVGAGI. Trimming stripped 2 bases from V and 5 bases from J, with 18 bases between. In the case of this clone: What it binds is unknown.

Study observations and caveats: It was reportedly the case that the classifier diagnosed cytomegalovirus status with high specificity and sensitivity.

The receptor's source is a man over 45 in good health and CMV-seropositive. The material sequenced was PBMCs. V gene TRBV6-5 combines with J gene TRBJ1-1, with TRBD1 as a possible D gene (5 bases). CDR3 amino acids: CASSYPGGGGRTEAFF. The CDR3 coding sequence is TGTGCCAGCAGTTACCCGGGGGGGGGAGGTAGAACTGAAGCTTTCTTT.